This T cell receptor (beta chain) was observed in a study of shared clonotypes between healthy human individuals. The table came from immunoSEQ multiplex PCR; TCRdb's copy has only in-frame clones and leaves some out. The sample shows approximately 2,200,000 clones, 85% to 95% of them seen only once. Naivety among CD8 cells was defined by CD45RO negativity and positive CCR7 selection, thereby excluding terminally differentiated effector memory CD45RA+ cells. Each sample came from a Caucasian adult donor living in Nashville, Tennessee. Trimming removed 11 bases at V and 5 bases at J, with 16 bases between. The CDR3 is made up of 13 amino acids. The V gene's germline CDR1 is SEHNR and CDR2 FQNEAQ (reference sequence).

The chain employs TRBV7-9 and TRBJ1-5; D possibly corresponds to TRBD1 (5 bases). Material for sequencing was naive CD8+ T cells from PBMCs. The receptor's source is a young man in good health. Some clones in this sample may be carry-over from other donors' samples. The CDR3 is CAPREGWDQPQHF. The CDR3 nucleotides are TGTGCCCCCAGGGAGGGTTGGGATCAGCCCCAGCATTTT.